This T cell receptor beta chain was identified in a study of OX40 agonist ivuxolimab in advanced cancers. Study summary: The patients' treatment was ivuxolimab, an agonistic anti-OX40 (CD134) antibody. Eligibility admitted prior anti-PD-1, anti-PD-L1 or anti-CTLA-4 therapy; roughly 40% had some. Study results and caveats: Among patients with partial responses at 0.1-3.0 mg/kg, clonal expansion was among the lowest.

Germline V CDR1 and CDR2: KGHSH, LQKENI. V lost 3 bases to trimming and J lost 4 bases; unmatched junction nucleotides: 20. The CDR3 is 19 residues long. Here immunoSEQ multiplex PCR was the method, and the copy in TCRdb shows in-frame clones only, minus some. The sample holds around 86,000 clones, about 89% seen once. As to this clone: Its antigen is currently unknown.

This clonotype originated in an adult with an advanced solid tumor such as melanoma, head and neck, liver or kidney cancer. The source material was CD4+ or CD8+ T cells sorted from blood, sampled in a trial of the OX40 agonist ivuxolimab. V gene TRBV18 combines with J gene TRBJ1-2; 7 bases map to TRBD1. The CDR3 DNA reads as TGTGCCAGCTCACCCAGGACAGGAGGCCCCTATCAGGAACTCTATGGCTACACCTTC. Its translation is CASSPRTGGPYQELYGYTF.